Listed below are T cell receptor beta chains from one sample, sequenced in a study of cytomegalovirus exposure and HLA in healthy donors. TCRdb keeps only in-frame clones here, not all; method: immunoSEQ multiplex PCR. The data show 90,000 to 120,000 clones, with roughly 80% seen just once and approximately 2% held by the top ten. Sequenced material: PBMCs. These receptors were obtained from a man aged 30-40 years in good health and CMV-seronegative. Both conserved end residues are part of each CDR3. The D gene is left open where the match is weak. Part of the rows lack a size; the others show once, few, many or a class for expanded clones.

d_gene	v_gene	abundance	j_gene	CDR3aa	CDR3nt
.	TRBV5-1	.	TRBJ2-7	CASSLTPGLAYEQYF	TGCGCCAGCAGCTTGACCCCAGGACTGGCCTACGAGCAGTACTTC
.	TRBV5-4	.	TRBJ2-1	CASSLASSYNEQFF	TGTGCCAGCAGCTTGGCATCCTCCTACAATGAGCAGTTCTTC
TRBD2	TRBV30	once	TRBJ2-3	CAWSVIGRASGRAGTDTQYF	TGTGCCTGGAGTGTAATCGGTCGGGCTAGCGGGAGGGCGGGCACAGATACGCAGTATTTT
TRBD1	TRBV29-1	.	TRBJ1-2	CSVDTSGTGVYGYTF	TGCAGCGTTGATACTTCCGGGACAGGGGTCTATGGCTACACCTTC
TRBD1	TRBV2	.	TRBJ1-1	CASRSEGTGRTEAFF	TGTGCCAGCAGAAGCGAAGGGACAGGGAGAACTGAAGCTTTCTTT
.	TRBV4-1	.	TRBJ2-5	CASSPLSGGQETQYF	TGCGCCAGCAGCCCCTTATCCGGGGGCCAAGAGACCCAGTACTTC
TRBD2	TRBV5-1	.	TRBJ2-3	CASSRTSGNPDTQYF	TGCGCCAGCAGCAGAACTAGCGGGAACCCAGATACGCAGTATTTT
.	TRBV4-2	.	TRBJ2-7	CASSQDWRQSYEQYF	TGTGCCAGCAGCCAAGATTGGCGGCAGTCCTACGAGCAGTACTTC
.	TRBV14	.	TRBJ2-2	CASSQDPDWELFF	TGTGCCAGCAGCCAAGATCCGGACTGGGAGCTGTTTTTT
.	TRBV6-5	.	TRBJ1-2	CASSYSQRNGYTF	TGTGCCAGCAGTTACTCCCAGCGGAATGGCTACACCTTC
.	TRBV15	.	TRBJ2-1	CATSSWGELNEQFF	TGTGCCACCAGCAGTTGGGGGGAGCTCAATGAGCAGTTCTTC
TRBD1	TRBV4-1	.	TRBJ1-2	CASSPSDRESANYGYTF	TGCGCCAGCAGCCCGTCCGACAGGGAATCCGCTAACTATGGCTACACCTTC
TRBD1	TRBV10-1	.	TRBJ1-1	CASRDRRNTEAFF	TGCGCCAGCAGGGACAGGAGGAACACTGAAGCTTTCTTT
.	TRBV6-1	.	TRBJ2-5	CASNTGRETQYF	TGTGCCAGCAACACAGGGCGAGAGACCCAGTACTTC
TRBD1	TRBV6-5	.	TRBJ2-7	CASSYTGTGTRYEQYF	TGTGCCAGCAGTTACACCGGGACAGGAACCCGTTACGAGCAGTACTTC
.	TRBV6-1	few	TRBJ1-1	CASSEWGDTEAFF	TGTGCCAGCAGTGAATGGGGGGACACTGAAGCTTTCTTT
.	TRBV4-1	.	TRBJ2-1	CASSQAGINEQFF	TGCGCCAGCAGCCAGGCGGGGATCAATGAGCAGTTCTTC
.	TRBV6-5	.	TRBJ1-2	CASSYARGVRGYTF	TGTGCCAGCAGTTACGCCAGGGGTGTTAGGGGCTACACCTTC
TRBD2	TRBV28	.	TRBJ2-1	CASSEGTSGRAEQFF	TGTGCCAGCAGTGAGGGGACTAGCGGGAGGGCTGAGCAGTTCTTC
.	TRBV10-1	once	TRBJ1-2	CASSEGAGYGYTF	TGCGCCAGCAGTGAGGGGGCAGGGTACGGCTACACCTTC
.	TRBV7-3	.	TRBJ2-5	CASSLAGQAETQYF	TGTGCCAGCAGCTTGGCGGGTCAGGCAGAGACCCAGTACTTC
.	TRBV6-1	.	TRBJ1-5	CASMKGAGIQPQHF	TGTGCCAGCATGAAAGGCGCGGGGATTCAGCCCCAGCATTTT
TRBD2	TRBV9	.	TRBJ2-5	CASSGGGSLKTQYF	TGTGCCAGCAGCGGGGGCGGGAGTTTAAAGACCCAGTACTTC
.	TRBV1	.	TRBJ1-6	CTSSQLGGQKNSPLHF	TGCACCAGCAGCCAACTAGGAGGACAGAAGAATTCACCCCTCCACTTT
TRBD1	TRBV29-1	.	TRBJ1-5	CSVAGGNSNQPQHF	TGCAGCGTTGCAGGGGGCAATAGCAATCAGCCCCAGCATTTT
TRBD1	TRBV27	few	TRBJ1-4	CASSSDGTGLEKLFF	TGTGCCAGCAGTTCCGACGGGACAGGTTTGGAAAAACTGTTTTTT
TRBD2	TRBV4-2	.	TRBJ2-1	CASSPLSSGEYNEQFF	TGTGCCAGCAGCCCCCTTTCTAGCGGGGAATACAATGAGCAGTTCTTC
.	TRBV6-1	.	TRBJ1-5	CATEDRSNQPQHF	TGTGCCACTGAAGACAGGTCGAATCAGCCCCAGCATTTT
.	TRBV28	.	TRBJ1-2	CASTGGGEANYGYTF	TGTGCCAGCACTGGGGGAGGAGAAGCTAACTATGGCTACACCTTC
TRBD1	TRBV18	.	TRBJ1-2	CASSEGQTNYGYTF	TGTGCCAGCTCAGAGGGACAGACTAACTATGGCTACACCTTC
TRBD1	TRBV5-1	.	TRBJ2-3	CASSTGQLTDTQYF	TGCGCCAGCAGCACGGGACAGCTCACAGATACGCAGTATTTT
.	TRBV30	.	TRBJ2-3	CAWRRTSTDTQYF	TGTGCCTGGAGGAGGACAAGCACAGATACGCAGTATTTT
.	TRBV5-1	few	TRBJ1-1	CASSPTGLNTEAFF	TGCGCCAGCAGCCCGACAGGACTGAACACTGAAGCTTTCTTT
.	TRBV18	.	TRBJ2-5	CASGGETQYF	TGTGCCAGCGGGGGGGAGACCCAGTACTTC
.	TRBV2	.	TRBJ2-7	CASSDSSYEQYF	TGTGCCAGTTCGGACAGCTCCTACGAGCAGTACTTC
.	TRBV5-4	.	TRBJ1-6	CASSFVGDSPLHF	TGTGCCAGCAGCTTCGTCGGGGATTCACCCCTCCACTTT
TRBD1	TRBV29-1	.	TRBJ2-7	CSAENRDSEYEQYF	TGCAGCGCCGAGAACCGGGACAGTGAGTACGAGCAGTACTTC
.	TRBV11-2	.	TRBJ2-5	CASSSGLRVQETQYF	TGTGCCAGCAGCTCAGGGTTGCGTGTTCAAGAGACCCAGTACTTC
TRBD2	TRBV29-1	.	TRBJ2-3	CSVGTSGGTQYF	TGCAGCGTCGGGACTAGCGGGGGAACGCAGTATTTT
.	TRBV14	few	TRBJ1-2	CASSQDLSRRRGYTF	TGTGCCAGCAGCCAAGATCTGTCCCGACGGAGGGGCTACACCTTC
TRBD1	TRBV2	.	TRBJ2-3	CASSELVAGGF	TGTGCCAGCAGTGAACTGGTAGCAGGGGGATTT
.	TRBV2	.	TRBJ1-2	CASNWNGVNYGYTF	TGTGCCAGCAATTGGAACGGGGTAAACTATGGCTACACCTTC
TRBD2	TRBV10-1	.	TRBJ2-3	CASSDGLVSADTQYF	TGCGCCAGCAGTGACGGACTAGTCAGCGCAGATACGCAGTATTTT
.	TRBV5-1	once	TRBJ2-7	CASSLGRYEQYF	TGCGCCAGCAGCTTGGGTCGCTACGAGCAGTACTTC
.	TRBV6-5	.	TRBJ1-2	CASKAGPVDYGYTF	TGTGCCAGCAAGGCAGGGCCGGTGGACTATGGCTACACCTTC
.	TRBV11-2	.	TRBJ2-7	CASRGDRSSYEQYF	TGTGCCAGCAGGGGAGACAGGAGCTCCTACGAGCAGTACTTC
TRBD2	TRBV7-8	.	TRBJ2-1	CASSKRLAGDSYNEQFF	TGTGCCAGCAGCAAAAGACTAGCGGGAGATTCCTACAATGAGCAGTTCTTC
TRBD1	TRBV4-1	.	TRBJ1-5	CASSQIPRDSHSNQPQHF	TGCGCCAGCAGCCAAATCCCTAGGGACAGCCATAGCAATCAGCCCCAGCATTTT
TRBD2	TRBV5-1	.	TRBJ2-5	CASSPGSGGGETQYF	TGCGCCAGCAGCCCAGGGTCGGGAGGTGGAGAGACCCAGTACTTC
.	TRBV28	once	TRBJ2-3	CASSRTVSMYF	TGTGCCAGCAGTAGGACAGTATCAATGTATTTT
.	TRBV13	.	TRBJ1-2	CASSLGRDINYGYTF	TGTGCCAGCAGCTTAGGCAGGGATATTAACTATGGCTACACCTTC
.	TRBV6-5	.	TRBJ2-3	CASRASASGTDTQYF	TGTGCCAGCAGGGCTAGCGCCTCTGGCACAGATACGCAGTATTTT
.	TRBV29-1	.	TRBJ2-5	CSVDLAGATQYF	TGCAGCGTTGACTTGGCAGGGGCAACCCAGTACTTC
TRBD2	TRBV15	.	TRBJ2-1	CATSTRTSGRRDEQFF	TGTGCCACCAGCACCCGGACTAGCGGGAGAAGAGATGAGCAGTTCTTC
TRBD2	TRBV4-1	.	TRBJ2-1	CASRTGLADNEQFF	TGCGCCAGCAGAACGGGACTAGCGGACAATGAGCAGTTCTTC
TRBD2	TRBV4-1	.	TRBJ2-7	CASSLRLAERYEQYF	TGCGCCAGCAGCCTTAGACTAGCGGAACGCTACGAGCAGTACTTC
.	TRBV11-2	.	TRBJ2-3	CASSFSLAPDTQYF	TGTGCCAGCAGCTTCAGCTTAGCCCCAGATACGCAGTATTTT
TRBD2	TRBV5-6	.	TRBJ2-1	CASRLGLAGGREQFF	TGTGCCAGCAGACTCGGACTAGCGGGAGGTAGGGAGCAGTTCTTC
.	TRBV7-2	.	TRBJ2-7	CASSHYEQYF	TGTGCCAGCTCCCACTACGAGCAGTACTTC
TRBD1	TRBV6-5	.	TRBJ2-5	CASSPTGEETQYF	TGTGCCAGCAGTCCGACAGGGGAAGAGACCCAGTACTTC